This T cell receptor (beta chain) is drawn from a study of beta chain features in type 1 diabetes (dated by TCRdb to between 2017 and 2018). In the study overall: Patients and healthy donors did not differ in mean age, gender distribution, total cell number or subset yield. A total of 85 million to 110 million sorted cells were examined across all samples, and RNA yield correlated strongly with the number of cells per subset. Regulatory and stem cell-like memory subsets were obtained from only 8 patients and roughly eight healthy donors, while naive and central memory subsets were obtained from all 28 donors. In the study, recently diagnosed type 1 diabetes patients and matched healthy donors were compared on the TCRB repertoires of their sorted circulating CD4+ T cell subsets.

As for this clone: Its target antigen remains unknown. Base qualities are not provided; no much larger clone lies one nucleotide away.

Beyond this particular receptor, the publication reports: A moderate but significant shortening of TCRB CDR3 length was observed in type 1 diabetes patients in all four CD4+ subsets. Naive, central memory and regulatory TCRB repertoires appeared more similar among patients than among healthy donors. HLA sub-analyses involved small numbers of individuals, so any influence of HLA type on TCRB rearrangement remained unresolved. Shorter templates might be favored by PCR, yet because patient and control samples were amplified and corrected together, any such skew would affect both groups equally. Because cDNA rather than genomic DNA was sequenced, highly expressing activated cells could have been over-represented, although no difference in activation and CD3 levels was found between groups. Fewer insertions and more nucleotide deletions at VDJ recombination sites were observed in patients with type 1 diabetes, implying thymic rearrangement abnormalities.

The High Capacity cDNA Reverse Transcription Kit was used to reverse transcribe all of the isolated RNA, meaning that expressed TCRB transcripts were what got sequenced. Deep immunoSEQ sequencing was performed on naive, central memory and regulatory T cell samples, with an average of roughly 3.5 million total reads per sample. Sorted cells were lysed in RLT buffer, and RNA was extracted using DNase-treated RNeasy Micro or Mini kits according to cell number. Each cell subset was processed on its own to prevent cross-contamination, while patient and healthy donor samples were processed together. The immunoSEQ multiplex PCR was used to amplify TCRB sequences from cDNA, generating 87-bp fragments that spanned the CDR3 region. Amplicons were sequenced on the Illumina HiSeq platform. Regarding the original processing steps: PCR bias was corrected computationally using synthetic template baselines, and reads within Hamming distance 2 were collapsed, with unmergeable singletons discarded. By aligning reads against IMGT, V, D and J genes, CDR3 length, and insertions or deletions at six rearrangement sites were assigned. Within each subset, clonotype counts were normalized to sorted cell number, after which true diversity and Gini coefficients were computed with the tcR R package. The overlap coefficient, calculated on TCRB nucleotide sequences, was used to measure repertoire sharing. Out-of-frame TCRB sequences from naive cells were analyzed to stand in for the pre-selection repertoire. Held by TCRdb, this immuneACCESS table contains in-frame sequences only and omits some clones. Under half of the omission traces to an unresolved V gene where checked; the cause of the rest is unknown. For V, J and clone size, that table is used; D and trimming come from the DNA. This sample gives 250,000 to 350,000 clones in total; roughly 13% of them show up just once. The biggest ten clones account for 0.015% to 0.02% of the sample.

Each donor gave one peripheral blood draw, averaging approximately 110 mL, which was collected into heparinised tubes. Using a panel that included CD45RO, CCR7, CD25, CD127, CD95 and CD27, naive, central memory, regulatory and stem cell-like memory CD4+ T cells were sorted on a BD FACSAria II. Purity was above 95% for every sorted population. PBMCs were isolated right away by Lymphoprep density gradient centrifugation and were stained directly, without culture. So that batch effects would be minimized, each experiment stained and sorted samples in pairs, pairing one healthy donor with one patient. Ends trimmed: V by 4 bases, J by 4 bases; bases unmatched to a gene: 13. The CDR3 sequence holds 17 residues, the cysteine and phenylalanine included. The only DNA kept is the CDR3, 51 bases in frame from the first base. CDR1 and CDR2 were assigned from the germline V gene (reference sequence) as SEHNR and FQNEAQ.

The V gene is TRBV7-9 and the J gene is TRBJ2-1, and 7 junctional nucleotides match TRBD2. The clonotype originates from a man under 40 with type 1 diabetes. The material sequenced was naive CD4+ T cells from blood. According to the study, the label for this sample's cell subset or site signals: true naive CD4+ T cells. The base sequence is TGTGCCAGCAGCTCCTGGGGCGGGAGTGGGACTTACAATGAGCAGTTCTTC. It translates to CASSSWGGSGTYNEQFF.